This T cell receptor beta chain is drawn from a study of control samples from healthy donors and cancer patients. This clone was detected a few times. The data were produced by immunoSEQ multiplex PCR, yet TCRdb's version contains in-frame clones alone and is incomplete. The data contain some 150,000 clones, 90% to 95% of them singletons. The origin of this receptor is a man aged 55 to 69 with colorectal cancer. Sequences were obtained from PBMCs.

CDR3 DNA: TGTGCCAGCAGTTCGGGGGGCACAGATACGCAGTATTTT. Its protein is CASSSGGTDTQYF. The rearrangement links TRBV28 to TRBJ2-3; maybe TRBD2 (6 bases). This CDR3 spans 13 amino acids. Germline V lookup: CDR1 MDHEN, CDR2 SYDVKM. The V end was cut by 4 bases, the J end by 1 base, with 6 bases between.